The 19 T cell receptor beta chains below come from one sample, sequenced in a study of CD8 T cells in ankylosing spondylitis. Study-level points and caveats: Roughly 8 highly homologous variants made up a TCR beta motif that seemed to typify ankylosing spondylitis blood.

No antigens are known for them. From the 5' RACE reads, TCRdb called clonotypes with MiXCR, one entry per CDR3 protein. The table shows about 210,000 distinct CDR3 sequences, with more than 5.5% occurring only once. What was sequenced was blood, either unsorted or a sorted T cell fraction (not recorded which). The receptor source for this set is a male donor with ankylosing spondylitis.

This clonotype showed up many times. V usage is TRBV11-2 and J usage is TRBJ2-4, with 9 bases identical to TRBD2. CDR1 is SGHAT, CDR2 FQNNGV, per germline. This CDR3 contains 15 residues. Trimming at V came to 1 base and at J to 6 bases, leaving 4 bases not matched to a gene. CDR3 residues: CASSLASGGPNIQYF. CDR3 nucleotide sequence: TGTGCCAGCAGCTTAGCCAGCGGGGGGCCAAACATTCAGTACTTC.

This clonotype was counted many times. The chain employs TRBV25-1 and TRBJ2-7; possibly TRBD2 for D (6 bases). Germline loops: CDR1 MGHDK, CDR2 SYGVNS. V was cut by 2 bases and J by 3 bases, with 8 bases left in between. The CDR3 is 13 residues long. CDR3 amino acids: CASSEGGYYEQYF. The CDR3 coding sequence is TGTGCCAGCAGTGAAGGGGGGTACTACGAGCAGTACTTC.

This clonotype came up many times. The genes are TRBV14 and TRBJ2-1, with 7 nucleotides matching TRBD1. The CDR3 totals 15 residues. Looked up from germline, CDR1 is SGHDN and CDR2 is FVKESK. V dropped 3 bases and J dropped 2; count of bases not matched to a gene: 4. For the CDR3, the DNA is TGTGCCAGCAGCCACCGGGACAGCGCCTACAATGAGCAGTTCTTC. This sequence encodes CASSHRDSAYNEQFF.

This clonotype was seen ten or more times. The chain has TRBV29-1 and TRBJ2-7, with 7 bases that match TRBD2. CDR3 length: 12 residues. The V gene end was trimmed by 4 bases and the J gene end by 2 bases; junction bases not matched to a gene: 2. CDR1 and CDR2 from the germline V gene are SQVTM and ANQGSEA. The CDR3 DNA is TGCAGCGTTGGGCTAGCGGCCTACGAGCAGTACTTC. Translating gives CSVGLAAYEQYF.

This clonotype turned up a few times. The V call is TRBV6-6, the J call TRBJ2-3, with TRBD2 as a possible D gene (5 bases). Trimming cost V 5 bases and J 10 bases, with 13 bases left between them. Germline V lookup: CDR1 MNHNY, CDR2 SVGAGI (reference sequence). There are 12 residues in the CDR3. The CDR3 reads CASSTLGSAQYF. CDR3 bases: TGTGCCAGCAGTACCCTGGGGAGCGCGCAGTATTTT.

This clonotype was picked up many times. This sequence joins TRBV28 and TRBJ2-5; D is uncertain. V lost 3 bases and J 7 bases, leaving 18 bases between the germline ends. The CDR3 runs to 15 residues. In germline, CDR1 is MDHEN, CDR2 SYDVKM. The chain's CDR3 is CASSFQARSRGTQYF. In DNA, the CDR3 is TGTGCCAGCAGTTTTCAGGCCAGATCAAGAGGGACCCAGTACTTC.

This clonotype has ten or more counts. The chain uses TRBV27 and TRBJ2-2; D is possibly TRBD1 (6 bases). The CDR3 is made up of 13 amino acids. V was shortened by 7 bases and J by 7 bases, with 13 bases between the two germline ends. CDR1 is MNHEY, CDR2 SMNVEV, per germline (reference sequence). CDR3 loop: CASNAGTYGELFF. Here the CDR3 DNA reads TGTGCCAGCAATGCCGGGACATACGGGGAGCTGTTTTTT.

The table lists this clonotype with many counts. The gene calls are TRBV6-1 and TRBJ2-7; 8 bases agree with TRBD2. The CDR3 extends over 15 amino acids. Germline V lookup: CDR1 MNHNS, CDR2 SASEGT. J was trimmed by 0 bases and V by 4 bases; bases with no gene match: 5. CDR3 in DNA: TGTGCCAGCAGTGCCGGGGGGGGGAGCTCCTACGAGCAGTACTTC. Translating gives CASSAGGGSSYEQYF.

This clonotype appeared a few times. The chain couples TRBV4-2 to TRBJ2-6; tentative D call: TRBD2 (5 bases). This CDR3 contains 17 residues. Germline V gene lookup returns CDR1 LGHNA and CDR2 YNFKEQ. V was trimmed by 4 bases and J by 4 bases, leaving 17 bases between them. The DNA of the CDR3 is TGTGCCAGCAGCCGGGGAGTAAATCTCGCGGGGGCCAACGTCCTGACTTTC. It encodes CASSRGVNLAGANVLTF.

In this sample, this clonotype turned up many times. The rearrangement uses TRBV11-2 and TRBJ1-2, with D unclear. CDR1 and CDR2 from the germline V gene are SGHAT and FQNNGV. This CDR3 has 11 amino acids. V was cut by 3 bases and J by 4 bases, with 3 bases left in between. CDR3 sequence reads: CASSLVYGYTF. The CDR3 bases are TGTGCCAGCAGCTTGGTCTATGGCTACACCTTC.

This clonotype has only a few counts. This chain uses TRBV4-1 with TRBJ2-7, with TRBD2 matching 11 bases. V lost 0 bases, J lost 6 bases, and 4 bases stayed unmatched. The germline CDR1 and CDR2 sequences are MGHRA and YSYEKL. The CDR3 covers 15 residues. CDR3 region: CASSQEGTSGGEQYF. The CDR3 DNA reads TGCGCCAGCAGCCAAGAAGGGACTAGCGGCGGCGAGCAGTACTTC.

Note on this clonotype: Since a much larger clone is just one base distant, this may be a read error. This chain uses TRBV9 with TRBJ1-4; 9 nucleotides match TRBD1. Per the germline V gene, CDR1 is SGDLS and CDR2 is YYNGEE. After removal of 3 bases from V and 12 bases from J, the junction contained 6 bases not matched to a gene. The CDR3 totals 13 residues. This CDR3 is CASSDGTGKQLFF. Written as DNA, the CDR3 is TGTGCCAGCAGCGACGGGACAGGGAAACAACTGTTTTTT.

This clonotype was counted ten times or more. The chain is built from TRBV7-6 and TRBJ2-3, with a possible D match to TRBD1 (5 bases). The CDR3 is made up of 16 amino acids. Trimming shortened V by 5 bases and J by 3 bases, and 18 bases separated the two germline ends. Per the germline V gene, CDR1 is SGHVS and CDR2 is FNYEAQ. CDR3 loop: CASSPPPKQDTDTQYF. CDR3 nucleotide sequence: TGTGCCAGCAGCCCGCCCCCCAAACAGGATACAGATACGCAGTATTTT.

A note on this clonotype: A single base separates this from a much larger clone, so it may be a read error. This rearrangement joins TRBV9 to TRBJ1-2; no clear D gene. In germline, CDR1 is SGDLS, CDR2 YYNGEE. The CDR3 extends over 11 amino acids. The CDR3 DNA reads TGTGCCAGCAGAGCATTGAGTGGCTACAGCTTC. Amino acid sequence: CASRALSGYSF.

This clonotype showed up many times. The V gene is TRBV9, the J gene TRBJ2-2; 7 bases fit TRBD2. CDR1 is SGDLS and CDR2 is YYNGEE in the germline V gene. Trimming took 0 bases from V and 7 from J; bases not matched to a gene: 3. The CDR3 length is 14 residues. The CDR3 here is CASSVEAGVGELFF. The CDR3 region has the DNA TGTGCCAGCAGCGTAGAGGCGGGAGTCGGGGAGCTGTTTTTT.

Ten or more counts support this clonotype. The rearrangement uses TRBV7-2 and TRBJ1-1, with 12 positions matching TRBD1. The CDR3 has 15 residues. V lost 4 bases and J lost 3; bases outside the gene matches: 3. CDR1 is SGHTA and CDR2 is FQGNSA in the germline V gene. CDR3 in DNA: TGTGCCAGCAGCTCTGGGACAGGGGGCTACACTGAAGCTTTCTTT. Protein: CASSSGTGGYTEAFF.

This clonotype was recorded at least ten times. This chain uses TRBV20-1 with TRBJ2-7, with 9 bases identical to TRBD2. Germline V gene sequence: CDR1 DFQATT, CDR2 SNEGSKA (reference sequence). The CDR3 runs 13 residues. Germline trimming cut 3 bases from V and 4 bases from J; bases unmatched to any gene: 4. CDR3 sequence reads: CSASLAGGYEQYF. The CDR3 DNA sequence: TGCAGTGCTAGTTTGGCGGGAGGGTACGAGCAGTACTTC.

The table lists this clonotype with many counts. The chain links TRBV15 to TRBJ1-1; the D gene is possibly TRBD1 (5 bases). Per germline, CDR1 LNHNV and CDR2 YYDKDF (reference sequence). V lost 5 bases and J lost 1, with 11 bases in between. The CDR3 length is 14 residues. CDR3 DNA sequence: TGTGCCACCAGCGCAGGAGGGGAGAACACTGAAGCTTTCTTT. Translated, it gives CATSAGGENTEAFF.

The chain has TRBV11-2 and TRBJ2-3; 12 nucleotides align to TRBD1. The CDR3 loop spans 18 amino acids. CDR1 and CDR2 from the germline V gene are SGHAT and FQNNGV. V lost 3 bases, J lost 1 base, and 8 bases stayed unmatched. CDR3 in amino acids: CASSFGTGGIVGTDTQYF. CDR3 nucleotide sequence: TGTGCCAGCAGCTTCGGGACAGGGGGCATCGTCGGCACAGATACGCAGTATTTT.